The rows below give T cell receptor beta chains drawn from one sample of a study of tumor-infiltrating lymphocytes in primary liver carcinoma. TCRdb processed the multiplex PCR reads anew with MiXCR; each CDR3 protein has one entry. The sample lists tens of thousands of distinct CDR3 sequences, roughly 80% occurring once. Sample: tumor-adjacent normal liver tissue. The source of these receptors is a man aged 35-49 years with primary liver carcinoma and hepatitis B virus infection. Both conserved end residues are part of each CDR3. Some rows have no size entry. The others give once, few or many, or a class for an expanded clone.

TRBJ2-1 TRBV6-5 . CASSQVGGVVEHFF
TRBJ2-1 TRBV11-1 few CASSLEDSYNEQFF
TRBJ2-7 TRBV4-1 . CASNQSLDRAKYF
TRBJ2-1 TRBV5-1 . CASSLREGNSGVAYNEQLF
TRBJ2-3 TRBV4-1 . CASSQVEGTSGRTRYAVF
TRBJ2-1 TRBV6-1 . CAIGDTSGSSHEQFF
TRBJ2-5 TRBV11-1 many CASSLQRTQETQYF
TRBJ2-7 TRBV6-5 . CDSSYVREGNEQYF
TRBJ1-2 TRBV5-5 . CDSSGNMGLNYGYTF
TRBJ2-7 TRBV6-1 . CACSELGGQPTYEQYF
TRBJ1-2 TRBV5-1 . CVSGLERVTGDGYTF